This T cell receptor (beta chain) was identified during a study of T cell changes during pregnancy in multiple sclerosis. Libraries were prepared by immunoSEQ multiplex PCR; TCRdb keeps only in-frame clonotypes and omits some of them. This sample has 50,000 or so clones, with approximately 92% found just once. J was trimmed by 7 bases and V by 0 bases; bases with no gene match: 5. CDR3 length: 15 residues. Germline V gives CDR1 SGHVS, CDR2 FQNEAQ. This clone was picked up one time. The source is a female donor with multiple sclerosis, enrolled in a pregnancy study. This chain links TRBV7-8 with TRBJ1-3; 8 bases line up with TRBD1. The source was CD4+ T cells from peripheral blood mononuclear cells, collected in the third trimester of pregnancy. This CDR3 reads CASSLAGQGLNTIYF. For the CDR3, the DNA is TGTGCCAGCAGCTTAGCCGGACAGGGTTTGAACACCATATATTTT.